Below, 18 T cell receptor beta chains from the same sample are listed, as sequenced in a study of CD8 T cells in Susac syndrome. RNA in amounts of about 0.5 to 1 ug was reverse transcribed with random hexamers. Using its own MiXCR run on the immunoSEQ multiplex PCR reads, TCRdb lists one record per CDR3 protein. The table has tens of thousands of distinct CDR3 sequences, approximately 95% seen once. The sequenced sample was CD8+ T cells from PBMCs. Receptors originate from a human donor with Susac syndrome.

The V call is TRBV14, the J call TRBJ2-1, with D unresolved. Trimming removed 0 bases from V and 3 bases from J, with 3 bases in between. This CDR3 contains 13 residues. The germline gives CDR1 SGHDN, CDR2 FVKESK. CDR3 in amino acids: CASSQDLYNEQFF. The CDR3 coding sequence is TGTGCCAGCAGCCAAGATCTCTACAATGAGCAGTTCTTC.

This clonotype appeared once. The chain recombines TRBV20-1 with TRBJ1-1; D may be TRBD1 (5 bases). Germline CDR1 reads DFQATT; CDR2 reads SNEGSKA (reference sequence). The CDR3 is made up of 12 amino acids. V was shortened by 6 bases and J by 5 bases, with 13 bases between the two germline ends. CDR3 sequence reads: CSAASGETEAFF. CDR3 bases: TGCAGTGCCGCGTCGGGGGAAACTGAAGCTTTCTTT.

The chain recombines TRBV30 with TRBJ2-3; 12 positions agree with TRBD2. This CDR3 contains 16 residues. The germline gives CDR1 GTSNPN, CDR2 SVGIG (reference sequence). V gave up 4 bases and J gave up 2 bases; unmatched junction bases: 7. As DNA, the CDR3 is TGTGCCTGGAAGGAGAGACTAGCGGGAGTCACAGATACGCAGTATTTT. As protein: CAWKERLAGVTDTQYF.

This chain uses TRBV2 with TRBJ1-1, with D perhaps matching TRBD1 (5 bases). V was shortened by 2 bases and J by 0 bases, with 16 bases between the two germline ends. The CDR3 contains 17 residues. CDR1 and CDR2 from the germline V gene are SNHLY and FYNNEI. The CDR3 DNA reads TGTGCCAGCAGTGAATATGACAGCTCCGTGATGAACACTGAAGCTTTCTTT. It specifies CASSEYDSSVMNTEAFF.

This clonotype came up once. The chain is built from TRBV7-8 and TRBJ2-1; the D gene is possibly TRBD1 (6 bases). Germline V lookup: CDR1 SGHVS, CDR2 FQNEAQ. This CDR3 spans 16 amino acids. Trimming shortened V by 2 bases and J by 5 bases, and 16 bases separated the two germline ends. CDR3 coding DNA: TGTGCCAGCAGCTTATGGGGCAGGGGATCCCACAATGAGCAGTTCTTC. It codes for CASSLWGRGSHNEQFF.

The rearrangement links TRBV30 to TRBJ1-1; D is ambiguous. V was clipped by 5 bases and J by 2 bases, with 3 bases between them. CDR1 is GTSNPN, CDR2 SVGIG, per germline (reference sequence). The CDR3 totals 10 residues. Here the CDR3 DNA reads TGTGCCTGGGGAAACACTGAAGCTTTCTTT. It is translated as CAWGNTEAFF.

The V and J genes are TRBV6-5 and TRBJ2-7; 7 bases align to TRBD2. Trimming took 2 bases from V and 3 from J; bases not matched to a gene: 7. Germline V gene lookup returns CDR1 MNHEY and CDR2 SVGAGI. This CDR3 has 15 amino acids. The CDR3 sequence: CASSYAAGRDYEQYF. The CDR3 region has the DNA TGTGCCAGCAGTTACGCGGCAGGGAGGGACTACGAGCAGTACTTC.

This clonotype was detected once. The V gene is TRBV30, the J gene TRBJ1-2; maybe TRBD1 (5 bases). The germline V gene has CDR1 GTSNPN and CDR2 SVGIG (reference sequence). V was cut by 4 bases and J by 6 bases, with 15 bases left in between. The CDR3 contains 13 residues. DNA of the CDR3: TGTGCCTGGAACTTGGGGGGATCCGATGGCTACACCTTC. Its protein is CAWNLGGSDGYTF.

The V call is TRBV20-1, the J call TRBJ1-1, with a weak D call TRBD1 (6 bases). This CDR3 is 17 amino acids long. V shed 3 bases and J shed 1 base, with 21 bases lying between them. Per the germline V gene, CDR1 is DFQATT and CDR2 is SNEGSKA (reference sequence). CDR3 DNA sequence: TGCAGTGCTAGTCCCCTGGGGGGGCCGGGTGCGAACACTGAAGCTTTCTTT. Encoded protein: CSASPLGGPGANTEAFF.

The V call is TRBV5-6, the J call TRBJ2-7; 9 positions match TRBD1. From germline, CDR1 is SGHDT and CDR2 YYEEEE. Trimming took 3 bases from V and 3 from J; bases not matched to a gene: 7. This CDR3 has 15 residues. The CDR3 loop is CASSSLGTGIYEQYF. Here the CDR3 DNA reads TGTGCCAGCAGCTCCCTGGGGACAGGGATCTACGAGCAGTACTTC.

The chain recombines TRBV19 with TRBJ1-1; D is possibly TRBD1 (5 bases). Germline V gives CDR1 LNHDA, CDR2 SQIVND (reference sequence). CDR3 size: 12 residues. V lost 7 bases and J lost 8, with 14 bases in between. Here the CDR3 DNA reads TGTGCCAGTACCCCTGGGGCAGGGGAAGCTTTCTTT. It is translated as CASTPGAGEAFF.

This rearrangement joins TRBV3-1 to TRBJ1-2, with D maybe TRBD1 (5 bases). The CDR3 is 15 residues long. V lost 4 bases to trimming and J lost 4 bases, with 16 bases between them. Per germline, CDR1 LGHDT and CDR2 YNNKEL (reference sequence). CDR3 region: CASSPALDSSYGYTF. In DNA, the CDR3 is TGTGCCAGCAGCCCAGCTTTAGACAGCTCCTATGGCTACACCTTC.

The chain has TRBV9 and TRBJ2-5, with D unclear. CDR3 length equals 13 residues. Germline CDR1 SGDLS, CDR2 YYNGEE. Deletions cut 0 bases from V and 1 base from J, with 4 bases between. CDR3 region: CASSVAGQETQYF. CDR3 sequence (DNA): TGTGCCAGCAGCGTAGCGGGCCAAGAGACCCAGTACTTC. Combining the CDR3 with reference TRBV9 and TRBJ2-5 gives the whole variable domain DSGVTQTPKHLITATGQRVTLRCSPRSGDLSVYWYQQSLDQGLQFLIQYYNGEERAKGNILERFSAQQFPDLHSELNLSSLELGDSALYFCASSVAGQETQYFGPGTRLLVL.

This clonotype was seen a single time. This chain connects TRBV24-1 to TRBJ2-1; D unresolved. This CDR3 is built from 12 residues. V dropped 3 bases and J dropped 9 bases, with 8 bases sitting between them. CDR1 KGHDR and CDR2 SFDVKD come from the germline V gene. The CDR3 is CATSDLLGEQFF. DNA of the CDR3: TGTGCCACCAGTGATCTCCTGGGTGAGCAGTTCTTC.

V gene TRBV20-1 combines with J gene TRBJ2-1, with 8 bases identical to TRBD2. The germline V gene encodes CDR1 DFQATT and CDR2 SNEGSKA (reference sequence). Trimming cost V 0 bases and J 4 bases; bases outside gene matches: 11. The CDR3 is 17 amino acids. As DNA, the CDR3 is TGCAGTGCTAGAGATTCACTAGCGGAATCCCTTTACAATGAGCAGTTCTTC. Its translation is CSARDSLAESLYNEQFF.

This clonotype was counted between two and nine times. CDR3 region: CASSEGQETQYF. CDR3 DNA sequence: TGTGCCAGCTCAGAGGGCCAAGAGACCCAGTACTTC. The J gene is TRBJ2-5, the V gene TRBV18; weak D call: TRBD2 (5 bases). The CDR3 spans 12 residues. Germline V gives CDR1 KGHSH, CDR2 LQKENI. V was shortened by 5 bases and J by 1 base, with 5 bases between the two germline ends.

The chain carries TRBV27 and TRBJ2-2, with 9 bases fitting TRBD1. Germline V lookup: CDR1 MNHEY, CDR2 SMNVEV (reference sequence). The CDR3 is made up of 15 amino acids. V was pared by 2 bases and J by 8 bases, with 6 bases of the junction left unmatched. This chain's CDR3 is CASSLPGTGRGELFF. The CDR3 bases are TGTGCCAGCAGTTTACCAGGGACAGGGAGAGGGGAGCTGTTTTTT.

The chain joins TRBV5-4 to TRBJ2-7; D is possibly TRBD2 (6 bases). Germline CDR1 reads SGHNT; CDR2 reads YYREEE (reference sequence). Trimming cost V 1 base and J 6 bases, with 11 bases left between them. The CDR3 has 13 amino acids. The CDR3 here is CASSLSAGSEQYF. The CDR3 nucleotides read TGTGCCAGCAGCTTGAGCGCGGGGTCCGAGCAGTACTTC. The whole variable domain, filled in from reference TRBV5-4 and TRBJ2-7, reads ETGVTQSPTHLIKTRGQQVTLRCSSQSGHNTVSWYQQALGQGPQFIFQYYREEENGRGNFPPRFSGLQFPNYSSELNVNALELDDSALYLCASSLSAGSEQYFGPGTRLTVT.